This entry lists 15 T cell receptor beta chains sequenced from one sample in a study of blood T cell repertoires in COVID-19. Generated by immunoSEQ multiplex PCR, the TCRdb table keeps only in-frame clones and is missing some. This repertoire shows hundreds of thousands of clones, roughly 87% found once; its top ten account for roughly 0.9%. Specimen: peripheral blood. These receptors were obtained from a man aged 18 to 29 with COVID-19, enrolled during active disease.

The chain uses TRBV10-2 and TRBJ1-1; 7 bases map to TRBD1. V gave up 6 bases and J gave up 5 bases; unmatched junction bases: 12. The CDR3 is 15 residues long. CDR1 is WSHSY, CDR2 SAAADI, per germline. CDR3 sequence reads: CASRMTGTTATEAFF. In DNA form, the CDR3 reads TGCGCCAGCAGGATGACAGGGACGACAGCGACTGAAGCTTTCTTT.

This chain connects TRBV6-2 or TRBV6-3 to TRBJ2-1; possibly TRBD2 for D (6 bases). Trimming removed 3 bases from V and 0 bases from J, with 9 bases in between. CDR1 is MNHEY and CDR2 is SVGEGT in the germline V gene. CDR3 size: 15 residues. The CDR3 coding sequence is TGTGCCAGCAGTTATGGGGGGAGCTCCTACAATGAGCAGTTCTTC. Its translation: CASSYGGSSYNEQFF.

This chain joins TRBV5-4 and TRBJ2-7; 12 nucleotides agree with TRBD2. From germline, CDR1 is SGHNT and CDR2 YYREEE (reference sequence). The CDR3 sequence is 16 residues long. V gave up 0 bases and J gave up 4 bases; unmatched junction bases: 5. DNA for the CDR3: TGTGCCAGCAGCTTGGGAAGACTAGCGGGGGAATACGAGCAGTACTTC. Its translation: CASSLGRLAGEYEQYF.

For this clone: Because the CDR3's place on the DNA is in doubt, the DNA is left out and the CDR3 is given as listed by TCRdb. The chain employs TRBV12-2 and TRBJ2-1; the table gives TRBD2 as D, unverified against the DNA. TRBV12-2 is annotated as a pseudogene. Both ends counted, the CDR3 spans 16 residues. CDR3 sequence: CASRFGSGAWYNEQFF.

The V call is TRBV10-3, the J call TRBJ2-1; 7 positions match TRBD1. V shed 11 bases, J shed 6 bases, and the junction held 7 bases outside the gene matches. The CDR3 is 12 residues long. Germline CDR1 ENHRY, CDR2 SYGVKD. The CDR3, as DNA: TGTGCCGTACGACAGGGCCGCAATGAGCAGTTCTTC. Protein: CAVRQGRNEQFF.

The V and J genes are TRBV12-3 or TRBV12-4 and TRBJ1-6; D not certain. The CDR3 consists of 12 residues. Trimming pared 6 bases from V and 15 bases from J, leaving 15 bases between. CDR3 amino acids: CASSYRVYDLHF. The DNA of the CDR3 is TGTGCCAGCAGCTACCGGGTTTACGACCTCCACTTT.

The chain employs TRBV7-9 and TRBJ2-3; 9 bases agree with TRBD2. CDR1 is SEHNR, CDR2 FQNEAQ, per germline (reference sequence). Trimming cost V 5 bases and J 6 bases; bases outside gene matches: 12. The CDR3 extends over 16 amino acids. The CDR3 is CASSRLWRGGHDTQYF. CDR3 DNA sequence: TGTGCCAGCAGCCGTCTTTGGCGGGGGGGCCATGATACGCAGTATTTT.

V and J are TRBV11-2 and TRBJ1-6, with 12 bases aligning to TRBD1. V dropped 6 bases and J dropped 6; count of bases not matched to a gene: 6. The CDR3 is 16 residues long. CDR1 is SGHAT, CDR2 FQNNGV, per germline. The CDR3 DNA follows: TGTGCCAGCAGTTCGGGACAGGGGGCGCGTAATTCACCCCTCCACTTT. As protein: CASSSGQGARNSPLHF.

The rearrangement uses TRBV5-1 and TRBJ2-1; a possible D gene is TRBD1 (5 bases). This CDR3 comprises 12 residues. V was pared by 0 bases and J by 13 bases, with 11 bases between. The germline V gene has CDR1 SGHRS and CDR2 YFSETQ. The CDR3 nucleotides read TGCGCCAGCAGCTTGGATAGGGGTTTTCAGTTCTTC. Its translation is CASSLDRGFQFF.

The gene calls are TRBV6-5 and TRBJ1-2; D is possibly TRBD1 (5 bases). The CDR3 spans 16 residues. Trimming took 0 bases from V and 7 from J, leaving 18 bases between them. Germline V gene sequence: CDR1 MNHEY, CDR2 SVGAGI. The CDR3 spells CASSYSGRATSLGYTF. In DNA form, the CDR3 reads TGTGCCAGCAGTTACTCGGGCAGGGCGACCTCCCTTGGCTACACCTTC.

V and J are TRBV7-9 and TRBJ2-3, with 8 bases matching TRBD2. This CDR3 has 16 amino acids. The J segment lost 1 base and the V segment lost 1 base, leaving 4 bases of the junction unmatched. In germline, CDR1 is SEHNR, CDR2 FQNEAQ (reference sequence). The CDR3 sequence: CASSLERGWGTDTQYF. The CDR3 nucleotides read TGTGCCAGCAGCTTAGAGCGGGGGTGGGGCACAGATACGCAGTATTTT.

This CDR3 is CASSYHQTGGNYGYTF. CDR3 bases: TGTGCCAGCAGTTACCATCAGACAGGGGGTAACTATGGCTACACCTTC. This chain links TRBV6-5 with TRBJ1-2, with 9 bases matching TRBD1. The germline CDR1 and CDR2 sequences are MNHEY and SVGAGI. The V and J ends lost 2 bases and 1 base, in that order; junction bases with no gene match: 5. The CDR3 spans 16 residues.

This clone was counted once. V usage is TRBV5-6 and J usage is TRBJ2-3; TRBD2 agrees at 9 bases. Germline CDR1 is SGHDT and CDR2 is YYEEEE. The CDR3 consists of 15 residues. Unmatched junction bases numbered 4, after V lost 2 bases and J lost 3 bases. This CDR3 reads CASSFPSGVTDTQYF. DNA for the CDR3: TGTGCCAGCAGCTTCCCTAGCGGGGTGACAGATACGCAGTATTTT.

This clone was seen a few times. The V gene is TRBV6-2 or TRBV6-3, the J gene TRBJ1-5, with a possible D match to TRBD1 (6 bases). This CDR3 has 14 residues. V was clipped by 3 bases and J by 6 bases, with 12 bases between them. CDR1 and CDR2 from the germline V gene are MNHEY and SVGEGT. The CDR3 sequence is CASSYHTGIQPQHF. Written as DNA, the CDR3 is TGTGCCAGCAGTTATCACACAGGGATTCAGCCCCAGCATTTT.

The CDR3 nucleotides are TGTGCCAGCTCACCACTGCCGGGAGCCGCCCAAGAGACCCAGTACTTC. The encoded protein is CASSPLPGAAQETQYF. This sequence joins TRBV18 and TRBJ2-5; D perhaps matches TRBD2 (6 bases). This CDR3 has 16 residues. Germline values: CDR1 KGHSH, CDR2 LQKENI. The germline V and J ends were trimmed by 1 base and 1 base, with 13 bases remaining between them.